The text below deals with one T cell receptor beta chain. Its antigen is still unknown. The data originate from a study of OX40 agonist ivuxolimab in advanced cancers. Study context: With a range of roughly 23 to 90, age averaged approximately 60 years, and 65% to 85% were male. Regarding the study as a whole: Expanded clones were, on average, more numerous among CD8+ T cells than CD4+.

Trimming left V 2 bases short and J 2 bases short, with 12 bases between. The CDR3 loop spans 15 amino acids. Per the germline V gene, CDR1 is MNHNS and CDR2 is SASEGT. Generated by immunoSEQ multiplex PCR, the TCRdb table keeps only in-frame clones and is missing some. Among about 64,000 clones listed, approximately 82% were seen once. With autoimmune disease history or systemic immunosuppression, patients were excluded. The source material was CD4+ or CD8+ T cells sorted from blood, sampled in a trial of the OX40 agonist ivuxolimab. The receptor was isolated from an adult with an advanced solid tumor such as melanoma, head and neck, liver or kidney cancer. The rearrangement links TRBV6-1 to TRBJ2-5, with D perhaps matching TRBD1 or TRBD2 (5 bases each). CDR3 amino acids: CASSEPGTAQETQYF. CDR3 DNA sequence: TGTGCCAGCAGTGAACCGGGGACCGCTCAAGAGACCCAGTACTTC.